This T cell receptor beta chain was sequenced in a study of T-cell reconstitution after alpha-beta-depleted transplantation in children (dated by TCRdb to about 2016). Background on the whole study: Using TCR repertoire profiling, the study quantitatively followed how T-cell immune reconstitution unfolded in children after TCRalphabeta/CD19-depleted allogeneic hematopoietic cell transplantation.

The sample's treatment or condition label, decoded: allogeneic hematopoietic cell transplantation with graft depleted of TCRalphabeta T cells and CD19 B cells. Transplant recipients were children who received TCRalphabeta/CD19-depleted allogeneic hematopoietic cell grafts. Between the V and J ends, shortened by 4 bases and 2 bases respectively, the junction contains 14 bases. The CDR3, from cysteine to phenylalanine, totals 15 residues. Only the CDR3 DNA stays, 45 bases, in frame from base 1. Taken from the germline V gene, the CDR1 and CDR2 loops are SGHRS and YFSETQ. Library preparation used PCR. These reads were obtained on an Illumina HiSeq 2500. TCR libraries were prepared with molecular barcoding, using unique molecular identifiers to normalize TCRbeta repertoire quantification. TCRdb reran the public reads through fastp at Q25 and MiXCR, keeping productive beta chains. Each record represents a unique CDR3 protein, reported with the most common genes and DNA among its rows. Here the sample has about 200,000 distinct CDR3 sequences; approximately 8.4% occur a single time. 35% of the sample is held by the ten biggest clonotypes.

This clonotype was seen more than once but under ten times. Its antigen has not been determined. No clone much larger than this one lies a single base away; base qualities are absent. On the study overall, not on this receptor specifically: Over subsequent months, a decline in hyperexpanded clone frequencies was noted, and after one year, T-cell counts and TCRbeta diversity were mostly ascribed to newly produced T cells. About two months after transplant, the apparently early recovery of alphabetaT-cell counts reportedly depended on just several hundred clones that had expanded rapidly and came from non-depleted graft cells. In some patients, the high TCRbeta diversity seen at day 60 was put down to recipient T cells and intrathymic progenitors that had survived conditioning.

The TCR originated in a male patient under 10 years old who had a stem cell transplant for acute myeloid leukemia, so the T cells may come from the graft donor. The sample in question was PBMCs, mostly from graft donor cells, obtained 360 days after TCRalphabeta/CD19-depleted stem cell transplant. The sequence links TRBV5-1 to TRBJ2-3, with the D assignment possibly TRBD1 or TRBD2, given 5 matching bases for each. The CDR3 reads as follows: CASSPRDGYTDTQYF. The nucleotide sequence is TGCGCCAGCAGCCCCAGGGACGGCTACACAGATACGCAGTATTTT.